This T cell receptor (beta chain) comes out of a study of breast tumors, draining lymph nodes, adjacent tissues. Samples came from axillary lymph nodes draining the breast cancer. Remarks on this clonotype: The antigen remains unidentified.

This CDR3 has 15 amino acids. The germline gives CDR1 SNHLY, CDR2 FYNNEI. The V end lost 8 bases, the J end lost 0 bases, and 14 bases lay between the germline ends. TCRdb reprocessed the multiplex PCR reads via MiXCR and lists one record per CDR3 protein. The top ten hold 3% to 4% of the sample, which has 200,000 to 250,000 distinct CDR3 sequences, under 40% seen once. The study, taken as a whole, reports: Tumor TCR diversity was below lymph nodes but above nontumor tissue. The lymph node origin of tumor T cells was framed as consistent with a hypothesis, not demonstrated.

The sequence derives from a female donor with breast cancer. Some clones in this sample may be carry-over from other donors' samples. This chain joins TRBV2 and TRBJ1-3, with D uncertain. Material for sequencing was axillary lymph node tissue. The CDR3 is CASVEDAISGNTIYF. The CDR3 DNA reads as TGTGCCAGCGTTGAAGATGCGATCTCTGGAAACACCATATATTTT.